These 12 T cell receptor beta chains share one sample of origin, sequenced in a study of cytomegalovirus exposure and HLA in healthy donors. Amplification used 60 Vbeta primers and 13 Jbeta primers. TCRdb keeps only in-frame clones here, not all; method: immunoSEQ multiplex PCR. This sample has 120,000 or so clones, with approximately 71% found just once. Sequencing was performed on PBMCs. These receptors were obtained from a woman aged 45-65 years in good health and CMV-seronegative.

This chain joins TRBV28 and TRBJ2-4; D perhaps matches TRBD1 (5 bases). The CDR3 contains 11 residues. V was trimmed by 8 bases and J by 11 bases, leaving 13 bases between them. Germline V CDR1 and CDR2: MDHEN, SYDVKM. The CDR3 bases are TGTGCCAGCGGACACTCGGTGGTTCAGTACTTC. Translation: CASGHSVVQYF.

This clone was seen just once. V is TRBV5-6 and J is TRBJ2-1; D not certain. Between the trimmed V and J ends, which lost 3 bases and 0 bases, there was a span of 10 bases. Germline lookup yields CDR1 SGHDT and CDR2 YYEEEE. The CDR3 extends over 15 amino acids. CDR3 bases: TGTGCCAGCAGCTCTGCGCTAAGCTCCTACAATGAGCAGTTCTTC. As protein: CASSSALSSYNEQFF.

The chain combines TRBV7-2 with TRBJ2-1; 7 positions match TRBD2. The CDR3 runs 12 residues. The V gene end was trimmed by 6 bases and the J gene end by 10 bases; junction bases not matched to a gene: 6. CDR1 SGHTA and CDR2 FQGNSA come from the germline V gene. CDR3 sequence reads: CASSPYGGEQFF. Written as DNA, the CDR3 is TGTGCCAGCAGTCCGTACGGGGGGGAGCAGTTCTTC.

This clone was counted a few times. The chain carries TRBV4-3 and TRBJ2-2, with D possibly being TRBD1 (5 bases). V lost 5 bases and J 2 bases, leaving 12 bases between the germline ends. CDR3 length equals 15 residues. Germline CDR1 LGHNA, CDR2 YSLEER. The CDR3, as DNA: TGCGCCAGCAGCTTTTCAGGGCTAAACACCGGGGAGCTGTTTTTT. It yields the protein CASSFSGLNTGELFF.

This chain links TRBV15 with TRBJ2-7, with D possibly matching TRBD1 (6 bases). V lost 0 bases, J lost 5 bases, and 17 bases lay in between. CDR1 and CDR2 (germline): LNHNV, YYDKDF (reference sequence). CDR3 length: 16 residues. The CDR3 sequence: CATSRDGTGHLHEQYF. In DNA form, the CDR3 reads TGTGCCACCAGCAGAGATGGAACGGGACACCTCCACGAGCAGTACTTC.

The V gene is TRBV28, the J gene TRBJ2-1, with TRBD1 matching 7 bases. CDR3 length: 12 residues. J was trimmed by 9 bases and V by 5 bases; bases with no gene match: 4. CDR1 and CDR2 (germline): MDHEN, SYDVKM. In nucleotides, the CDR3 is TGTGCCAGCAGTCGACAGGGAAGTGAGCAGTTCTTC. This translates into CASSRQGSEQFF.

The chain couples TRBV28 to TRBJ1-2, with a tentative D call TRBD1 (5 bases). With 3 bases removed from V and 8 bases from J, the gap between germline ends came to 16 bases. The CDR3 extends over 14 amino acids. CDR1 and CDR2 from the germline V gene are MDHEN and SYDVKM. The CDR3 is CASSLVSGGSGYTF. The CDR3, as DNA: TGTGCCAGCAGTTTGGTGAGTGGGGGGTCGGGCTACACCTTC.

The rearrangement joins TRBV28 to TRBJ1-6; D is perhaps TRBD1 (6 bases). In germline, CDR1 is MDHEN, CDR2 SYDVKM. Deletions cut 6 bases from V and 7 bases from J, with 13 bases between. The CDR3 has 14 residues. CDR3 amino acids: CASRWGQGNSPLHF. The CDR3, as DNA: TGTGCCAGCAGGTGGGGGCAAGGCAATTCACCCCTCCACTTT.

The CDR3 DNA sequence: TGTGCCAGCGGGGCCTTCGGGAGCACAGATAGGACGCAGTATTTT. This codes for CASGAFGSTDRTQYF. The chain has TRBV28 and TRBJ2-3; tentative D call: TRBD2 (6 bases). This CDR3 is built from 15 residues. Germline V gene sequence: CDR1 MDHEN, CDR2 SYDVKM. Trimming left V 8 bases short and J 9 bases short, with 24 bases between.

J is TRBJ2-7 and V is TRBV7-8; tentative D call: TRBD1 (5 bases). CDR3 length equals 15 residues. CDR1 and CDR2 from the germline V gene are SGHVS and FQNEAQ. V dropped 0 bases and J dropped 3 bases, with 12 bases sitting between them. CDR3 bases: TGTGCCAGCAGCTTAGCGGGTCAGGGCGGCTACGAGCAGTACTTC. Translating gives CASSLAGQGGYEQYF.

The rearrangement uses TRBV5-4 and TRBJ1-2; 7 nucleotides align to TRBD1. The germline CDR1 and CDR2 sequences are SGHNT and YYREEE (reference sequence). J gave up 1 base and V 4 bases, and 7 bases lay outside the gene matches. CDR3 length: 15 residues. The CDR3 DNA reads TGTGCCAGCAGCCCCGGGACAGACCTTAACTATGGCTACACCTTC. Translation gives CASSPGTDLNYGYTF.

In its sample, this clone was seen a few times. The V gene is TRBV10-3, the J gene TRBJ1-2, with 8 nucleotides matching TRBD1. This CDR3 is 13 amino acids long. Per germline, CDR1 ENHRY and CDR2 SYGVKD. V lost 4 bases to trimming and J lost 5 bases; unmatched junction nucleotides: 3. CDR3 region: CAISGDRSYGYTF. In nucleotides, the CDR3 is TGTGCCATCAGTGGGGACAGGAGTTATGGCTACACCTTC.